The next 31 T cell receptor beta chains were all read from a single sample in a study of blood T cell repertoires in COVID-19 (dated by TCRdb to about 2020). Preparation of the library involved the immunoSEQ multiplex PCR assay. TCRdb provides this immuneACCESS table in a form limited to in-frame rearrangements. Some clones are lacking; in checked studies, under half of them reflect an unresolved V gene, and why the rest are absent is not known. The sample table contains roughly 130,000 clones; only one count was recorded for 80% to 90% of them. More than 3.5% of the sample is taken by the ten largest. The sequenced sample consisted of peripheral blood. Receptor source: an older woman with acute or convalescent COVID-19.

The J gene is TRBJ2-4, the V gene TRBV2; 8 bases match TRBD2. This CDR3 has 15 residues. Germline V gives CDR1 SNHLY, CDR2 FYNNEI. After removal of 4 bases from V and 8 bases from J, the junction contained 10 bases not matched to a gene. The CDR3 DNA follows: TGTGCCAGCAGTGCCAATCCCGGGACTAGTGACATTCAGTACTTC. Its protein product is CASSANPGTSDIQYF.

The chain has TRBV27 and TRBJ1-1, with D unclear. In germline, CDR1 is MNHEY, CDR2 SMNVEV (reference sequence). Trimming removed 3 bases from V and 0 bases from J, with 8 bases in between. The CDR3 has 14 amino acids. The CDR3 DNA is TGTGCCAGCAGTTTGGGCCCCTTGAACACTGAAGCTTTCTTT. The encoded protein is CASSLGPLNTEAFF.

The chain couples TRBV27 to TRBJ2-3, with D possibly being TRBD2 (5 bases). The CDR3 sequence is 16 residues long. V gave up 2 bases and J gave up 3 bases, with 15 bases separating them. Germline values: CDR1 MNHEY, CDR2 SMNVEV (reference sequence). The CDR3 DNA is TGTGCCAGCAGTTTACTGGCTAGCACGGAGACAGATACGCAGTATTTT. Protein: CASSLLASTETDTQYF.

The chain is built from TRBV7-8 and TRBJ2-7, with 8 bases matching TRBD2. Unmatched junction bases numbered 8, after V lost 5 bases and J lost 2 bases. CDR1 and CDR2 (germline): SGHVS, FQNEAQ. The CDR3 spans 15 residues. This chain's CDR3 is CASSRREGVTYEQYF. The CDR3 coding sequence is TGTGCCAGCAGCCGACGGGAGGGGGTCACCTACGAGCAGTACTTC.

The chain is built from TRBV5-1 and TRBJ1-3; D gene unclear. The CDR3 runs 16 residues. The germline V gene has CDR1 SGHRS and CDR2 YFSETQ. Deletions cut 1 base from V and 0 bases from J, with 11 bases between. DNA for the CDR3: TGCGCCAGCAGCTTGACTCCGGGTGTCTCTGGAAACACCATATATTTT. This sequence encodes CASSLTPGVSGNTIYF.

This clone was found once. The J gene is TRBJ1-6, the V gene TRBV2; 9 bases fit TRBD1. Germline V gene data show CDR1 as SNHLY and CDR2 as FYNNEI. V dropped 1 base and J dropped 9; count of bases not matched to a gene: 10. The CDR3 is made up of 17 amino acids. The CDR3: CASSEGGTGGAVSPLHF. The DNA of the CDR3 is TGTGCCAGCAGTGAAGGAGGAACAGGGGGCGCGGTTTCACCCCTCCACTTT.

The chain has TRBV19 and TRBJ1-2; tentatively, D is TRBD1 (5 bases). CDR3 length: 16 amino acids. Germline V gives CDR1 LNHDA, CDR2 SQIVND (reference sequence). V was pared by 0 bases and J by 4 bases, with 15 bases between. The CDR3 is CASSIDLKGLGYGYTF. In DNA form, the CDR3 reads TGTGCCAGTAGTATAGATTTAAAGGGGTTGGGCTATGGCTACACCTTC.

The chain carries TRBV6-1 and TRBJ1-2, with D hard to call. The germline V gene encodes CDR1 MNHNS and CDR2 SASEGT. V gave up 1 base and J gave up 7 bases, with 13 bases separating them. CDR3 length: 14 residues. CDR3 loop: CASSEGSRVGGYTF. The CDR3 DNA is TGTGCCAGCAGTGAAGGTAGCCGGGTCGGTGGCTACACCTTC.

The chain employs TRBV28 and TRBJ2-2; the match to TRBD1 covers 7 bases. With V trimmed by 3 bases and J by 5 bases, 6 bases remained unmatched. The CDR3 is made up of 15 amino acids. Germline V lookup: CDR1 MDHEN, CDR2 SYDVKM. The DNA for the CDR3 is TGTGCCAGCAGTTTTGTACAGGGGATAACCGGGGAGCTGTTTTTT. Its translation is CASSFVQGITGELFF.

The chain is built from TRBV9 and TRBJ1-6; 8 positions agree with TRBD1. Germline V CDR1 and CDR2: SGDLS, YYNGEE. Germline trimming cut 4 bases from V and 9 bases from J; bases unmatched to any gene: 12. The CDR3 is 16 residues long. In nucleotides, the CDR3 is TGTGCCAGCAGCCCCAACCCGGGACAGGCTGCTTCACCCCTCCACTTT. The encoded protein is CASSPNPGQAASPLHF.

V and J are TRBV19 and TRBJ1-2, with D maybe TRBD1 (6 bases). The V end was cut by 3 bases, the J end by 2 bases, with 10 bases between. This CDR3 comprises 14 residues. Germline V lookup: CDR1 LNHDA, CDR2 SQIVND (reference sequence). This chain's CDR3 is CASSIPGQNYGYTF. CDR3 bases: TGTGCCAGTAGTATCCCTGGACAGAACTATGGCTACACCTTC. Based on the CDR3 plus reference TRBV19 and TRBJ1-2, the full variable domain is DGGITQSPKYLFRKEGQNVTLSCEQNLNHDAMYWYRQDPGQGLRLIYYSQIVNDFQKGDIAEGYSVSREKKESFPLTVTSAQKNPTAFYLCASSIPGQNYGYTFGSGTRLTVV.

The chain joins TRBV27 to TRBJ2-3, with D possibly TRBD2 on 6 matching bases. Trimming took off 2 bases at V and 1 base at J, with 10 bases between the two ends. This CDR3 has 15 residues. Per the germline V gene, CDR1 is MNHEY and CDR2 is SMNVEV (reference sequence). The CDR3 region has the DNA TGTGCCAGCAGTTTACGGGAGCTAGGCACAGATACGCAGTATTTT. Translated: CASSLRELGTDTQYF.

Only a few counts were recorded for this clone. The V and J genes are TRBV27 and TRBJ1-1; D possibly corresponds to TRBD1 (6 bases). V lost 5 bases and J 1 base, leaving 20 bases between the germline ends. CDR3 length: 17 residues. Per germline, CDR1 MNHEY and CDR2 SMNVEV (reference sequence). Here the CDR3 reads CASSLFGWGQGNTEAFF. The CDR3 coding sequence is TGTGCCAGCAGTCTCTTCGGTTGGGGGCAGGGGAACACTGAAGCTTTCTTT.

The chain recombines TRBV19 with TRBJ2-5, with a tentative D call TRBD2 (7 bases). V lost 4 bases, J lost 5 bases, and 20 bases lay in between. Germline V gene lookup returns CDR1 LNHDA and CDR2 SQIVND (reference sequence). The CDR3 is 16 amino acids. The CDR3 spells CASSRGGTTLGETQYF. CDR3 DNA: TGTGCCAGTAGTAGGGGGGGCACCACCCTGGGGGAGACCCAGTACTTC. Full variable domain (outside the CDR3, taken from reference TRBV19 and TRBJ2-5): DGGITQSPKYLFRKEGQNVTLSCEQNLNHDAMYWYRQDPGQGLRLIYYSQIVNDFQKGDIAEGYSVSREKKESFPLTVTSAQKNPTAFYLCASSRGGTTLGETQYFGPGTRLLVL.

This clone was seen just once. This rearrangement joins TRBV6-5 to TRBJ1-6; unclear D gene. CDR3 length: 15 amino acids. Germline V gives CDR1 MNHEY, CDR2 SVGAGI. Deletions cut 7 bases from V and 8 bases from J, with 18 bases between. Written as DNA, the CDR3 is TGTGCCAGCACCCTCTTGGAAGCGCCTGATTCACCCCTCCACTTT. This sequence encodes CASTLLEAPDSPLHF.

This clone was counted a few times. The CDR3 nucleotides read TGTGCCAGCAGCTTAGGGAGCGGAGGCTGGGCCAACGTCCTGACTTTC. Its protein product is CASSLGSGGWANVLTF. This chain uses TRBV7-9 with TRBJ2-6, with D possibly being TRBD2 (5 bases). Germline CDR1 and CDR2: SEHNR and FQNEAQ (reference sequence). Trimming stripped 1 base from V and 5 bases from J, with 12 bases between. The CDR3 is 16 residues long.

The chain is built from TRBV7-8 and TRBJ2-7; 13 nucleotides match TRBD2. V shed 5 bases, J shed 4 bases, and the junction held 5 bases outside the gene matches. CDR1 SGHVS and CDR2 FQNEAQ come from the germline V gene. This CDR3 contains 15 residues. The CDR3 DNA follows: TGTGCCAGCAGCGTCGGGACTAGCGGGACTTACGAGCAGTACTTC. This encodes CASSVGTSGTYEQYF.

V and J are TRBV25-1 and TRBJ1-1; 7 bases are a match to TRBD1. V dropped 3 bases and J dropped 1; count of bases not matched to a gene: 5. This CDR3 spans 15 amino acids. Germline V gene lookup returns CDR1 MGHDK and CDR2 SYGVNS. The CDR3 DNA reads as TGTGCCAGCAGTGACCCTCGACAGGGGAACACTGAAGCTTTCTTT. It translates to CASSDPRQGNTEAFF.

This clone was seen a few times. DNA of the CDR3: TGTGCCAGCAGTGAGATAAGACAACGCCACACCTTC. Translation: CASSEIRQRHTF. The chain links TRBV2 to TRBJ1-2; D uncertain. Germline loops: CDR1 SNHLY, CDR2 FYNNEI. The V and J ends lost 3 bases and 12 bases respectively, with 14 bases between them. This CDR3 region has 12 residues.

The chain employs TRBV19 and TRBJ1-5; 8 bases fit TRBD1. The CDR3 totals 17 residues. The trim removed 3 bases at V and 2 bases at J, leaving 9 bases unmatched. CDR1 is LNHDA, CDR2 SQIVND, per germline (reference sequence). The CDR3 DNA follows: TGTGCCAGTAGTATGGGATTCGGACAGGGCGGCAATCAGCCCCAGCATTTT. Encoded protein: CASSMGFGQGGNQPQHF.

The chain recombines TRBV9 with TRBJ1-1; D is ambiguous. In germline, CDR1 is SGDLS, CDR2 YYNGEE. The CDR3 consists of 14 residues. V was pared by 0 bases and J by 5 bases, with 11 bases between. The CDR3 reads CASSVGGLETEAFF. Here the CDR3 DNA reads TGTGCCAGCAGCGTAGGAGGGCTGGAGACTGAAGCTTTCTTT.

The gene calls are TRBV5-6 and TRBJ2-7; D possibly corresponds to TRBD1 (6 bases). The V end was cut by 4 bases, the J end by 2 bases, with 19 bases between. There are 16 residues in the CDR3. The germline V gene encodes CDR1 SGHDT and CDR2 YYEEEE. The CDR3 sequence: CASSPSAQGLTYEQYV. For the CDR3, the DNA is TGTGCCAGCAGCCCGTCAGCACAGGGATTAACCTACGAGCAGTACGTC.

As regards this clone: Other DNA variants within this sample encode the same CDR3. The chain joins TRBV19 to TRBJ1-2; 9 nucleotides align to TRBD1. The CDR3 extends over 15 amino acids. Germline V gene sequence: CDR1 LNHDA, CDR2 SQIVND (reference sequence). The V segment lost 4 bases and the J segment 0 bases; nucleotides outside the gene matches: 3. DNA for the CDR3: TGTGCCAGTAGTACCCGACAGGGGGCTAACTATGGCTACACCTTC. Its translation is CASSTRQGANYGYTF.

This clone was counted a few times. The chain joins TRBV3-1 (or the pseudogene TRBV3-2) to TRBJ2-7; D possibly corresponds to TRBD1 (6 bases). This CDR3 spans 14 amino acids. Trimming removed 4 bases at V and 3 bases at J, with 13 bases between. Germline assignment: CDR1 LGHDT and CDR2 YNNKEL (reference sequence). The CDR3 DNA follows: TGTGCCAGCAGCCGAAGGGACAATTACTACGAGCAGTACTTC. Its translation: CASSRRDNYYEQYF.

The CDR3 region has the DNA TGTGCCAGCAGCCAGGACTTTAACTATGGCTACACCTTC. It specifies CASSQDFNYGYTF. The chain employs TRBV7-8 and TRBJ1-2; D not resolved. There are 13 residues in the CDR3. Trimming shortened V by 5 bases and J by 1 base, and 8 bases separated the two germline ends. Germline CDR1 and CDR2: SGHVS and FQNEAQ.

This CDR3 reads CASTKGDRDFDLGSGGVGKNIQYF. CDR3 bases: TGTGCCAGCACTAAAGGGGACAGGGATTTTGATCTCGGCAGCGGGGGGGTAGGGAAAAACATTCAGTACTTC. V is TRBV21-1 and J is TRBJ2-4; the table's D call, TRBD2, was not checked against the DNA. TRBV21-1 is tagged as a pseudogene. The CDR3 has 24 residues.

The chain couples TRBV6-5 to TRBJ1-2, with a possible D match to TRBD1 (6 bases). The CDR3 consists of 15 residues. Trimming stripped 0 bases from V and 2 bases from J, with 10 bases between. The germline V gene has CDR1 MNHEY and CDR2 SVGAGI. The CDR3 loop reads CASSYSNQGNYGYTF. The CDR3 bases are TGTGCCAGCAGTTACTCGAATCAGGGGAACTATGGCTACACCTTC.

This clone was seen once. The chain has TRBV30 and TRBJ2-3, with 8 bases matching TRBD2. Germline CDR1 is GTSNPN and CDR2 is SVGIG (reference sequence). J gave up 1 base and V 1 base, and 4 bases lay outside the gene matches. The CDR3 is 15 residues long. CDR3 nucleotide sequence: TGTGCCTGGAGTGCACGAGCGGGGGGCACAGATACGCAGTATTTT. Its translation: CAWSARAGGTDTQYF.

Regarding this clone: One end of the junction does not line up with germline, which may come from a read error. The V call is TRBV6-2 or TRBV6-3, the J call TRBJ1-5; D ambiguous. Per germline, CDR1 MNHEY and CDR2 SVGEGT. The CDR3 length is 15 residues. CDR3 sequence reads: CASTYSNSINQPQHF. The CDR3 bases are TGTGCCAGCACTTACTCGAACAGCATCAATCAGCCCCAGCATTTT.

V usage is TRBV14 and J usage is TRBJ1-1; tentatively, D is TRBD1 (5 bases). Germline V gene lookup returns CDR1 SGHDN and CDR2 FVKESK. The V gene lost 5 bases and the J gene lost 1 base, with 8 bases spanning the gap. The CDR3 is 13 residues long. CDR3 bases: TGTGCCAGCAGCTTCACAGGGAACACTGAAGCTTTCTTT. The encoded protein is CASSFTGNTEAFF.

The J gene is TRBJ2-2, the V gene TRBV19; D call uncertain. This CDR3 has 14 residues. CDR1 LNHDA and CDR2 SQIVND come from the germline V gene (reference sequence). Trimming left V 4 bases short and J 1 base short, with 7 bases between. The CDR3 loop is CASSKIENTGELFF. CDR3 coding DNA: TGTGCCAGTAGTAAAATAGAGAACACCGGGGAGCTGTTTTTT. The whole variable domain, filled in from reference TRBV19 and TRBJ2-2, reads DGGITQSPKYLFRKEGQNVTLSCEQNLNHDAMYWYRQDPGQGLRLIYYSQIVNDFQKGDIAEGYSVSREKKESFPLTVTSAQKNPTAFYLCASSKIENTGELFFGEGSRLTVL.